There are many counts of the clone carrying this T cell receptor beta chain. This record comes from a study of T cells after yellow fever vaccination. Germline V gives CDR1 SGHRS, CDR2 YFSETQ. V dropped 1 base and J dropped 2 bases, with 7 bases sitting between them. The CDR3 loop spans 15 amino acids. Synthesis of TCR cDNA relied on 5'RACE template switching, which attached a universal primer site and UMIs. TCRdb recomputed calls from the 5' RACE reads with MiXCR, one row per CDR3 protein. Among 180,000 or so distinct CDR3 sequences listed, roughly 9.6% were seen once. The sequenced sample was CD8+ T cells sorted from PBMCs, obtained 15 days after the yellow fever booster vaccination. This clonotype was obtained from a man younger than 30 who received the YFV17D yellow fever vaccine. This chain uses TRBV5-1 with TRBJ2-6; possibly TRBD2 for D (6 bases). As DNA, the CDR3 is TGCGCCAGCAGCTTGTGGGGGGCTGGGGCCAACGTCCTGACTTTC. It is translated as CASSLWGAGANVLTF. Full variable domain (missing parts from reference TRBV5-1 and TRBJ2-6): KAGVTQTPRYLIKTRGQQVTLSCSPISGHRSVSWYQQTPGQGLQFLFEYFSETQRNKGNFPGRFSGRQFSNSRSEMNVSTLELGDSALYLCASSLWGAGANVLTFGAGSRLTVL.